The clone carrying this T cell receptor beta chain was found many times. Its matching antigen is unknown. The germline V gene encodes CDR1 LGHDT and CDR2 YNNKEL (reference sequence). After removal of 3 bases from V and 1 base from J, the junction contained 5 bases not matched to a gene. The CDR3 has 16 amino acids. This entry is derived from a study of early T cells in non-severe SARS-CoV-2 infection. At the level of the study: Chains were unpaired, as sequencing was done on bulk RNA from unsorted whole blood. Whole-study findings and limits: VDJdb matching skewed toward anti-spike CD8 responses, missing private and CD4 specificities.

The library protocol tagged individual cDNA molecules with unique molecular identifiers. Via MiXCR, TCRdb re-called the 5' RACE reads, giving one row per CDR3 protein. The sample gives about 30,000 distinct CDR3 sequences, approximately 6% of which show up once; approximately 12% is in the top ten. Sequencing input: whole blood. This TCR derives from an adult who was a healthcare worker with PCR-confirmed SARS-CoV-2 infection or an uninfected control (not recorded which). The chain has TRBV3-1 and TRBJ2-1; 8 nucleotides align to TRBD2. In DNA, the CDR3 is TGTGCCAGCAGCCAGGGGGGACTAGTTTCCTACAATGAGCAGTTCTTC. This sequence encodes CASSQGGLVSYNEQFF.